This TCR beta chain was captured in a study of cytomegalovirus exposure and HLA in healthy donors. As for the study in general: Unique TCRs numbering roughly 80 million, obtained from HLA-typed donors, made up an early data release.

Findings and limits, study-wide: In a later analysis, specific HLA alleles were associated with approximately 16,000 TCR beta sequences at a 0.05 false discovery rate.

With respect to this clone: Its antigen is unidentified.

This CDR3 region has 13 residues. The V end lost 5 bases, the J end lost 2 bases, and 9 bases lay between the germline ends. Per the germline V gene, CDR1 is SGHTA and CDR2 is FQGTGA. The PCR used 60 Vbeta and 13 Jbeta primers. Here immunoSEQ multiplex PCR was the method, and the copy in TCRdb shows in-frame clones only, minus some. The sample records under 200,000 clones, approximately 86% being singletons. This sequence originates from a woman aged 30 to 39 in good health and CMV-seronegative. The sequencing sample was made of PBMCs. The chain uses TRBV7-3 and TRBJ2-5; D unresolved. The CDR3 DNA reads TGTGCCAGCAGCCGTATCGGTCAAGAGACCCAGTACTTC. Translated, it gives CASSRIGQETQYF.